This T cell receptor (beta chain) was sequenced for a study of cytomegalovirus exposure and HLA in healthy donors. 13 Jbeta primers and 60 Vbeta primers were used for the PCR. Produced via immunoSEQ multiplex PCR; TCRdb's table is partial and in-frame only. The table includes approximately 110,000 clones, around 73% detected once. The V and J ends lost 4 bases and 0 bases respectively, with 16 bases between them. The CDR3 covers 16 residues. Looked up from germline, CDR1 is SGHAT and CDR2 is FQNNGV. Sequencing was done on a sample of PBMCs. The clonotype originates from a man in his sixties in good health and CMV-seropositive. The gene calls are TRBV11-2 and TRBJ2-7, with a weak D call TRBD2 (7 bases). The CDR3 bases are TGTGCCAGCAGCTCCCTTCTCGGGGGGCTCTCCTACGAGCAGTACTTC. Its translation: CASSSLLGGLSYEQYF.